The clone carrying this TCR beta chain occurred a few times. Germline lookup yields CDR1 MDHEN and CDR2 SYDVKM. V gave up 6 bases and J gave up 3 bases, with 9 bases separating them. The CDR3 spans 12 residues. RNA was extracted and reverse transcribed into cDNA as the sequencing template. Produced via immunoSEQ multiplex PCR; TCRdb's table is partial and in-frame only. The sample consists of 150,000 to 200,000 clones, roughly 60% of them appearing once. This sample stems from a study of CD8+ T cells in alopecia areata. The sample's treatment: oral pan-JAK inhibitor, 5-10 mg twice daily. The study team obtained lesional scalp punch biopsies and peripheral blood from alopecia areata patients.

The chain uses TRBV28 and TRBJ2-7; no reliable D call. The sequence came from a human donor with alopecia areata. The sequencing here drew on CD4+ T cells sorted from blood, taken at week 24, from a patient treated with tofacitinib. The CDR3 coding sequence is TGTGCCAGCAGGAGGTTGGGCTACGAGCAGTACTTC. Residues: CASRRLGYEQYF.